This is a list of T cell receptor beta chains from one sample in a study of blood T cell repertoires in COVID-19. Measured with immunoSEQ multiplex PCR; TCRdb has only the in-frame clones, and not every one. The table has 650,000 to 800,000 clones, 85% to 90% seen once. Sequencing was carried out using peripheral blood. Source of these receptors: a woman between 18 and 30 years old with acute or convalescent COVID-19. CDR3s include the opening cysteine and the closing phenylalanine or tryptophan. D genes are given only for firm matches. Not every row has a clone size; where given, it reads once, few, many or a size class.

d_call j_call clone_size v_call cdr3_nt cdr3_aa
- TRBJ1-2 - TRBV2 TGTGCCAGCAGTGGGACATTAATTAACTATGGCTACACCTTC CASSGTLINYGYTF
TRBD1 TRBJ2-7 - TRBV7-9 TGTGCCAGCAGCGATTTGGACAGGTTCTCCTACGAGCAGTACTTC CASSDLDRFSYEQYF
TRBD1 TRBJ2-7 - TRBV19 TGTGCCAGTAGAGGGACAGGGTCGCGAGAGCAGTACTTC CASRGTGSREQYF
- TRBJ1-1 once TRBV27 TGTGCCAGCAGTTTGGGGAGGGGCACTGAAGCTTTCTTT CASSLGRGTEAFF
- TRBJ2-1 - TRBV14 TGTGCCAGCGGCACAGGGCACCCCTACAATGAGCAGTTCTTC CASGTGHPYNEQFF
TRBD2 TRBJ2-3 once TRBV24-1 TGTGCCACCAGTGATAGAAGGACTAGCGGGGGGGAGGGGAGAAATACGCAGTATTTT CATSDRRTSGGEGRNTQYF
TRBD2 TRBJ2-3 - TRBV6-1 TGTGCCAGCAGTGAAGATCGGGGGGGCGCAGATACGCAGTATTTT CASSEDRGGADTQYF
TRBD1 TRBJ1-5 once TRBV18 TGTGCCAGCTCACGGGGACAGTCGAATCAGCCCCAGCATTTT CASSRGQSNQPQHF
TRBD1 TRBJ2-3 - TRBV10-3 TGTGCCATCAGCACAGGGGAAATAGATACGCAGTATTTT CAISTGEIDTQYF
TRBD1 TRBJ1-2 once TRBV6-5 TGTGCCAGCAGTTACTCGGGGACAGGTGTAAACTATGGCTACACCTTC CASSYSGTGVNYGYTF
- TRBJ1-6 - TRBV11-1 TGTGCCAGCAGCCTGACAGAATTTAATTCACCCCTCCACTTT CASSLTEFNSPLHF
- TRBJ1-1 - TRBV6-1 TGTGCCAGCAGTGAAATGGGGGCCATGAACACTGAAGCTTTCTTT CASSEMGAMNTEAFF
- TRBJ2-3 few TRBV10-2 TGCGCCAGCAGTGAGTTGAGTGGGAGGACAGATACGCAGTATTTT CASSELSGRTDTQYF
TRBD1 TRBJ1-1 - TRBV11-2 TGTGCCAGCAGCTTAGGGACAGGGCGCACTGAAGCTTTCTTT CASSLGTGRTEAFF
- TRBJ1-5 - TRBV6-5 TGTGCCAGCAGCGGAACTGGACACCGCAATCAGCCCCAGCATTTT CASSGTGHRNQPQHF
TRBD1 TRBJ1-1 - TRBV27 TGTGCCAGCCAAAACAGGGGATCAATGAACACTGAAGCTTTCTTT CASQNRGSMNTEAFF
- TRBJ2-3 - TRBV6-4 TGTGCCAGCAGTGAGTCCCCTGGCAAAGGGGTTGGTACGCAGTATTTT CASSESPGKGVGTQYF
TRBD1 TRBJ1-2 - TRBV28 TGTGCCAGCAGTCCCTCGGGACAGGGTTTTAACTATGGCTACACCTTC CASSPSGQGFNYGYTF
- TRBJ1-2 - TRBV2 TGTGCCAGCAGTCCGTTTTCGGACGGGACTGCTTATGGCTACACCTTC CASSPFSDGTAYGYTF
- TRBJ1-2 - TRBV4-2 TGTGCCAGCAGCCAAGATTTTAGGAGAGCCGAGGTTGATGGCTACACCTTC CASSQDFRRAEVDGYTF
TRBD1 TRBJ2-3 - TRBV7-9 TGTGCCACCCTCATTCAGGGGGTATCAACTAGCACAGATACGCAGTATTTT CATLIQGVSTSTDTQYF
- TRBJ1-5 - TRBV30 TGTGCCTGGTCAGGGGAAGGGAGCAATCAGCCCCAGCATTTT CAWSGEGSNQPQHF
- TRBJ2-3 - TRBV28 TGTGCCAGCCTCAGCACAGATACGCAGTATTTT CASLSTDTQYF